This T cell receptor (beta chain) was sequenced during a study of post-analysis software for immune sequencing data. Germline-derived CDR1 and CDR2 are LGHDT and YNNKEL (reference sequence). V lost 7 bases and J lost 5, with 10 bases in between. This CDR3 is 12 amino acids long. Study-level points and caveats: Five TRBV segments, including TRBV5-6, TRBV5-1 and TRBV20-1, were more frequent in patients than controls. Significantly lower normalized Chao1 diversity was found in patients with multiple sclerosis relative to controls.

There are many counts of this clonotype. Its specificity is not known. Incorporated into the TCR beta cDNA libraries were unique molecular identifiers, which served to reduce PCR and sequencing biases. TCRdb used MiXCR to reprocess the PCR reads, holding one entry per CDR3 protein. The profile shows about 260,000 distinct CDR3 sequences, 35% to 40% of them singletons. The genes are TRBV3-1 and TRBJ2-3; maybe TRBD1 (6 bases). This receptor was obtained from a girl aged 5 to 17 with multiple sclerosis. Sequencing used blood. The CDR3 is CASTLTGDTQYF. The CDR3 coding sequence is TGTGCCAGCACCCTGACAGGAGATACGCAGTATTTT.